The next 15 T cell receptor beta chains were all read from a single sample in a study of blood T cell repertoires in COVID-19. Profiled with immunoSEQ multiplex PCR; TCRdb holds only in-frame clones, not every one. The sample lists 72,000 or so clones, just under 90% occurring once. Sequenced: peripheral blood. The receptor source for this set is a man in his sixties with acute or convalescent COVID-19.

The rearrangement links TRBV12-3 or TRBV12-4 to TRBJ1-2, with 9 nucleotides matching TRBD1. V lost 6 bases to trimming and J lost 10 bases; unmatched junction nucleotides: 6. The CDR3 length is 12 residues. CDR3 in amino acids: CASRTGGNLYTF. DNA of the CDR3: TGTGCCAGCAGGACAGGGGGAAACCTCTACACCTTC.

CDR3 in amino acids: CASSRQKDSRDGYTF. CDR3 bases: TGTGCCAGCTCACGCCAGAAGGACTCCCGAGATGGCTACACCTTC. The chain uses TRBV18 and TRBJ1-2, with unresolved D. CDR3 length equals 15 residues. The V end was cut by 4 bases, the J end by 6 bases, with 18 bases between. Per germline, CDR1 KGHSH and CDR2 LQKENI.

This chain links TRBV5-1 with TRBJ2-7, with 8 bases lining up with TRBD1. V dropped 0 bases and J dropped 0; count of bases not matched to a gene: 5. The CDR3 runs to 16 residues. Germline CDR1 SGHRS, CDR2 YFSETQ. CDR3 DNA: TGCGCCAGCAGCTTGGGGGGGACAGGTAGCTCCTACGAGCAGTACTTC. Translation: CASSLGGTGSSYEQYF.

The gene calls are TRBV19 and TRBJ2-3; 7 nucleotides match TRBD2. The CDR3 loop spans 15 amino acids. Germline CDR1 reads LNHDA; CDR2 reads SQIVND (reference sequence). The J segment lost 1 base and the V segment lost 4 bases, leaving 5 bases of the junction unmatched. The CDR3 nucleotides read TGTGCCAGTAGTAGGGGGGGAGTCGGCACAGATACGCAGTATTTT. This translates into CASSRGGVGTDTQYF.

This chain connects TRBV5-5 to TRBJ2-7; 7 positions match TRBD1. After removal of 3 bases from V and 3 bases from J, the junction contained 3 bases not matched to a gene. The CDR3 runs 13 residues. Germline V gives CDR1 SGHKS, CDR2 YYEKEE (reference sequence). CDR3 sequence: CASSSRTGYEQYF. The DNA for the CDR3 is TGTGCCAGCAGCTCCCGGACAGGCTACGAGCAGTACTTC.

This sequence joins TRBV7-2 and TRBJ1-5, with TRBD1 matching over 7 bases. V lost 0 bases to trimming and J lost 6 bases; unmatched junction nucleotides: 2. The CDR3 loop spans 14 amino acids. Germline-derived CDR1 and CDR2 are SGHTA and FQGNSA. The CDR3 region is CASSLAAGGQPQHF. The DNA of the CDR3 is TGTGCCAGCAGCTTAGCCGCAGGGGGTCAGCCCCAGCATTTT.

V usage is TRBV9 and J usage is TRBJ2-2, with 8 bases fitting TRBD2. J gave up 4 bases and V 2 bases, and 4 bases lay outside the gene matches. The germline gives CDR1 SGDLS, CDR2 YYNGEE. CDR3 length: 15 amino acids. The CDR3 DNA follows: TGTGCCAGCAGCGTTAGCGGGGCGGTCACCGGGGAGCTGTTTTTT. As protein: CASSVSGAVTGELFF.

The chain couples TRBV11-2 to TRBJ2-3, with a possible D match to TRBD2 (5 bases). Trimming took 3 bases from V and 1 from J, leaving 20 bases between them. CDR1 SGHAT and CDR2 FQNNGV come from the germline V gene. This CDR3 is built from 18 residues. The CDR3 spells CASSFRRTGYNRTDTQYF. CDR3 in DNA: TGTGCCAGCAGCTTTCGGAGGACGGGCTACAACCGCACAGATACGCAGTATTTT.

The CDR3 region has the DNA TGCGCCAGCAGCTTCGGACTGTCCTACGAGCAGTACTTC. This encodes CASSFGLSYEQYF. J is TRBJ2-7 and V is TRBV4-1; D possibly corresponds to TRBD2 (5 bases). From germline, CDR1 is MGHRA and CDR2 YSYEKL. V lost 5 bases and J lost 1, with 9 bases in between. The CDR3 contains 13 residues.

V and J are TRBV11-3 and TRBJ2-7; D ambiguous. In germline, CDR1 is SGHNT, CDR2 YENEEA. CDR3 size: 12 residues. Trimming stripped 5 bases from V and 6 bases from J, with 11 bases between. CDR3 DNA sequence: TGTGCCAGCAGCCGGAGCCCGGGCGAGCAGTACTTC. Translation gives CASSRSPGEQYF.

This clone turned up a few times. The chain uses TRBV9 and TRBJ1-1; no clear D gene. The germline V gene encodes CDR1 SGDLS and CDR2 YYNGEE. This CDR3 has 14 amino acids. The ends were cut back, 4 bases at V and 3 bases at J, with 13 bases in the middle. The CDR3: CASSPSGEYTEAFF. In DNA form, the CDR3 reads TGTGCCAGCAGCCCTAGCGGTGAGTACACTGAAGCTTTCTTT. Full variable domain (outside the CDR3, taken from reference TRBV9 and TRBJ1-1): DSGVTQTPKHLITATGQRVTLRCSPRSGDLSVYWYQQSLDQGLQFLIQYYNGEERAKGNILERFSAQQFPDLHSELNLSSLELGDSALYFCASSPSGEYTEAFFGQGTRLTVV.

The chain is built from TRBV19 and TRBJ2-3, with a weak D call TRBD2 (5 bases). CDR3 length: 15 residues. In germline, CDR1 is LNHDA, CDR2 SQIVND (reference sequence). V dropped 3 bases and J dropped 3 bases, with 13 bases sitting between them. The CDR3 loop is CASSISFRGTDTQYF. The CDR3 DNA reads as TGTGCCAGTAGTATTTCCTTCAGAGGGACAGATACGCAGTATTTT.

The chain recombines TRBV6-4 with TRBJ2-7; D unclear. Germline V gene sequence: CDR1 MRHNA, CDR2 SNTAGT. CDR3 length: 17 amino acids. With 7 bases removed from V and 2 bases from J, the gap between germline ends came to 24 bases. CDR3 sequence (DNA): TGTGCCAGCAAGATAGGCCATATCGAGGAACCTACCTACGAGCAGTACTTC. Translated: CASKIGHIEEPTYEQYF.

This chain joins TRBV10-2 and TRBJ2-7, with a tentative D call TRBD1 (6 bases). V lost 8 bases and J 2 bases, leaving 16 bases between the germline ends. The CDR3 is 14 amino acids. CDR1 is WSHSY, CDR2 SAAADI, per germline. The CDR3 DNA is TGCGCCAGCTCTATGAGCAGGGACACCTACGAGCAGTACTTC. This codes for CASSMSRDTYEQYF.

The chain carries TRBV13 and TRBJ1-5, with a possible D match to TRBD1 (6 bases). This CDR3 has 14 amino acids. The germline CDR1 and CDR2 sequences are PRHDT and FYEKMQ (reference sequence). Between the trimmed V and J ends, which lost 2 bases and 6 bases, there was a span of 11 bases. The CDR3 sequence is CASSLTGSAQPQHF. The CDR3, as DNA: TGTGCCAGCAGCTTAACAGGGTCGGCTCAGCCCCAGCATTTT.